Presented here are 14 T cell receptor beta chains from one specimen sequenced in a study of T cell changes during pregnancy in multiple sclerosis. Produced via immunoSEQ multiplex PCR; TCRdb's table is partial and in-frame only. The sample lists 45,000 to 50,000 clones, 90% to 95% occurring once. The starting material was CD8+ T cells from peripheral blood mononuclear cells, obtained in the first trimester of pregnancy. The receptors shown here come from a female donor with multiple sclerosis, enrolled in a pregnancy study.

This chain connects TRBV27 to TRBJ2-3; D may be TRBD1 (6 bases). Trimming shortened V by 9 bases and J by 4 bases, and 20 bases separated the two germline ends. This CDR3 is built from 15 residues. The germline CDR1 and CDR2 sequences are MNHEY and SMNVEV (reference sequence). CDR3 amino acids: CASSIQGVGSDTQYF. CDR3 nucleotide sequence: TGTGCCAGTAGTATACAGGGAGTCGGTTCAGATACGCAGTATTTT.

The chain couples TRBV13 to TRBJ2-3; D may be TRBD2 (5 bases). The ends were cut back, 5 bases at V and 6 bases at J, with 18 bases in the middle. The CDR3 spans 15 residues. Germline CDR1 PRHDT, CDR2 FYEKMQ (reference sequence). The CDR3: CASSLLTLATDTQYF. CDR3 nucleotides: TGTGCCAGCAGCCTCTTGACCCTAGCCACCGATACGCAGTATTTT.

This sequence joins TRBV13 and TRBJ2-3, with 9 bases that match TRBD2. The CDR3 contains 16 residues. V was pared by 4 bases and J by 6 bases, with 11 bases of the junction left unmatched. Germline assignment: CDR1 PRHDT and CDR2 FYEKMQ (reference sequence). CDR3 region: CASSSRTSGRMDTQYF. The CDR3 coding sequence is TGTGCCAGCAGCTCCCGTACCAGCGGGAGGATGGATACGCAGTATTTT.

This chain joins TRBV29-1 and TRBJ2-7; 14 nucleotides line up with TRBD2. V lost 4 bases to trimming and J lost 3 bases; unmatched junction nucleotides: 2. This CDR3 is built from 14 residues. Per germline, CDR1 SQVTM and CDR2 ANQGSEA. The CDR3 protein is CSVVGLAGGYEQYF. The CDR3, as DNA: TGCAGCGTTGTAGGACTAGCGGGAGGCTACGAGCAGTACTTC.

The chain combines TRBV15 with TRBJ1-4, with D possibly being TRBD1 (6 bases). This CDR3 region has 14 residues. The ends were cut back, 1 base at V and 7 bases at J, with 10 bases in the middle. Germline CDR1 and CDR2: LNHNV and YYDKDF (reference sequence). The CDR3 protein is CATSRVVGGEKLFF. The CDR3 DNA is TGTGCCACCAGCAGAGTGGTAGGGGGTGAAAAACTGTTTTTT.

The chain joins TRBV19 to TRBJ1-2; D unresolved. This CDR3 contains 13 residues. Trimming stripped 8 bases from V and 8 bases from J, with 18 bases between. Germline CDR1 and CDR2: LNHDA and SQIVND (reference sequence). This CDR3 reads CASFVEEGLGYTF. Here the CDR3 DNA reads TGTGCCAGTTTCGTTGAGGAGGGCCTAGGCTACACCTTC.

This chain uses TRBV6-7 with TRBJ1-2; 9 bases agree with TRBD1. TRBV6-7 is placed among ORFs of uncertain function. The CDR3 loop spans 16 amino acids. After removal of 2 bases from V and 5 bases from J, the junction contained 9 bases not matched to a gene. The CDR3 DNA reads TGTGCCAGCAGTTACCCCGCCGGGACAGGGAAATATGGCTACACCTTC. Amino acids: CASSYPAGTGKYGYTF.

The chain combines TRBV19 with TRBJ2-1, with D hard to call. The CDR3 contains 13 residues. V lost 5 bases and J lost 9, with 14 bases in between. Germline assignment: CDR1 LNHDA and CDR2 SQIVND (reference sequence). The CDR3 spells CASSLGGPGEQFF. The CDR3 coding sequence is TGTGCCAGTAGTCTGGGTGGGCCAGGTGAGCAGTTCTTC.

The J gene is TRBJ1-5, the V gene TRBV30; D ambiguous. This CDR3 is 13 amino acids long. Germline V gene lookup returns CDR1 GTSNPN and CDR2 SVGIG (reference sequence). With 3 bases removed from V and 4 bases from J, the gap between germline ends came to 10 bases. The CDR3 protein is CAWSGPSNQPQHF. In nucleotides, the CDR3 is TGTGCCTGGAGCGGTCCGAGTAATCAGCCCCAGCATTTT.

This chain joins TRBV9 and TRBJ2-7; 9 positions match TRBD2. The CDR3 contains 17 residues. From germline, CDR1 is SGDLS and CDR2 YYNGEE. J lost 3 bases, V lost 0 bases, and 10 bases had no gene match. The CDR3 region is CASSVAGMGLANYEQYF. DNA for the CDR3: TGTGCCAGCAGCGTAGCGGGTATGGGACTAGCAAACTACGAGCAGTACTTC.

The rearrangement uses TRBV9 and TRBJ1-5; 10 bases match TRBD1. CDR3 length: 14 residues. CDR1 is SGDLS and CDR2 is YYNGEE in the germline V gene. V shed 3 bases and J 5 bases; nucleotides not matched to a gene: 2. CDR3: CASSAGQGDQPQHF. The CDR3 DNA follows: TGTGCCAGCAGCGCCGGACAGGGGGATCAGCCCCAGCATTTT.

The chain employs TRBV30 and TRBJ2-7, with 10 positions matching TRBD1. With V trimmed by 0 bases and J by 0 bases, 11 bases remained unmatched. In germline, CDR1 is GTSNPN, CDR2 SVGIG (reference sequence). This CDR3 is 18 amino acids long. This CDR3 reads CAWSVGTGEKGSSYEQYF. The DNA for the CDR3 is TGTGCCTGGAGTGTAGGGACAGGGGAAAAGGGAAGCTCCTACGAGCAGTACTTC.

This clone was seen just once. The chain employs TRBV19 and TRBJ1-5; D call uncertain. V lost 9 bases, J lost 0 bases, and 9 bases lay in between. The CDR3 extends over 13 amino acids. The germline V gene encodes CDR1 LNHDA and CDR2 SQIVND (reference sequence). The CDR3 protein is CASWAHSNQPQHF. The CDR3 nucleotides read TGTGCCAGCTGGGCACATAGCAATCAGCCCCAGCATTTT.

Details on this clone: The same CDR3 also results from other DNA sequences found in this sample. The rearrangement joins TRBV27 to TRBJ2-3; 7 bases agree with TRBD1. The CDR3 extends over 15 amino acids. V lost 5 bases to trimming and J lost 0 bases; unmatched junction nucleotides: 5. Per the germline V gene, CDR1 is MNHEY and CDR2 is SMNVEV (reference sequence). For the CDR3, the DNA is TGTGCCAGCAGTCCGGGGACAGTCAGCACAGATACGCAGTATTTT. It specifies CASSPGTVSTDTQYF.